Presented here are 23 T cell receptor beta chains from one specimen sequenced in a study of T cell responses to AZD1222 COVID-19 vaccine (dated by TCRdb to about 2021). The sample's time point, from its label and the paper: baseline before first vaccination. Library creation used the immunoSEQ multiplex PCR assay. TCRdb mirrors the immuneACCESS table, restricted to in-frame sequences. Some clones are absent from its copies; in checked studies, under half trace to an unresolved V gene, and the reason for the others is unknown. The sample table lists about 49,000 clones, 60% to 85% of them with a count of one. Under 7.5% of the sample is in the top ten clones. The sample consisted of peripheral blood, taken on day 0 of AZD1222 vaccination. These TCRs come from an adult in good health.

The chain links TRBV5-1 to TRBJ2-1; the D gene is possibly TRBD1 (6 bases). V was trimmed by 0 bases and J by 4 bases, leaving 11 bases between them. Germline CDR1 and CDR2: SGHRS and YFSETQ. CDR3 length: 15 amino acids. For the CDR3, the DNA is TGCGCCAGCAGCTTGGCTTCAGGGGATTACAATGAGCAGTTCTTC. Protein sequence: CASSLASGDYNEQFF.

V gene TRBV25-1 combines with J gene TRBJ2-1, with 7 bases aligning to TRBD1. The CDR3 consists of 12 residues. The germline CDR1 and CDR2 sequences are MGHDK and SYGVNS. V dropped 4 bases and J dropped 7; count of bases not matched to a gene: 1. CDR3 DNA: TGTGCCAGCAGTGGACAGGGAAATGAGCAGTTCTTC. This sequence encodes CASSGQGNEQFF. The full variable domain, its missing parts supplied by reference TRBV25-1 and TRBJ2-1, is EADIYQTPRYLVIGTGKKITLECSQTMGHDKMYWYQQDPGMELHLIHYSYGVNSTEKGDLSSESTVSRIRTEHFPLTLESARPSHTSQYLCASSGQGNEQFFGPGTRLTVL.

The chain links TRBV29-1 to TRBJ2-1; D is unclear. Germline V gene lookup returns CDR1 SQVTM and CDR2 ANQGSEA. Trimming left V 5 bases short and J 7 bases short, with 15 bases between. The CDR3 spans 13 residues. CDR3 sequence: CSVSKTEGNEQFF. For the CDR3, the DNA is TGCAGCGTTTCAAAGACTGAAGGGAATGAGCAGTTCTTC.

The chain carries TRBV28 and TRBJ1-2; no reliable D call. This CDR3 has 15 residues. Germline CDR1 and CDR2: MDHEN and SYDVKM. V gave up 4 bases and J gave up 4 bases, with 16 bases separating them. The chain's CDR3 is CASSYPHGGSYGYTF. The DNA of the CDR3 is TGTGCCAGCAGTTACCCGCACGGAGGCAGCTATGGCTACACCTTC.

This clone was seen a few times. The chain has TRBV2 and TRBJ1-2, with 7 positions matching TRBD1. CDR3 length: 14 residues. V lost 6 bases and J lost 4; bases outside the gene matches: 8. The V gene's germline CDR1 is SNHLY and CDR2 FYNNEI. The CDR3 reads CASSDGTVGYGYTF. The CDR3, as DNA: TGTGCCAGCAGCGATGGGACAGTAGGCTATGGCTACACCTTC. Looking up the rest from reference TRBV2 and TRBJ1-2 gives the full variable domain: EPEVTQTPSHQVTQMGQEVILRCVPISNHLYFYWYRQILGQKVEFLVSFYNNEISEKSEIFDDQFSVERPDGSNFTLKIRSTKLEDSAMYFCASSDGTVGYGYTFGSGTRLTVV.

This chain joins TRBV28 and TRBJ1-1, with a weak D call TRBD1 (6 bases). Germline loops: CDR1 MDHEN, CDR2 SYDVKM. The CDR3 sequence is 14 residues long. V was shortened by 6 bases and J by 1 base, with 12 bases between the two germline ends. CDR3 region: CASRGGGWNTEAFF. The DNA of the CDR3 is TGTGCCAGCAGAGGGGGGGGCTGGAACACTGAAGCTTTCTTT.

J is TRBJ2-1 and V is TRBV19; TRBD1 agrees at 7 bases. Germline values: CDR1 LNHDA, CDR2 SQIVND (reference sequence). V lost 4 bases to trimming and J lost 7 bases; unmatched junction nucleotides: 10. This CDR3 has 15 residues. The CDR3 region is CASSKPGQQRNEQFF. CDR3 nucleotide sequence: TGTGCCAGTAGTAAACCGGGACAGCAAAGGAATGAGCAGTTCTTC.

V usage is TRBV6-4 and J usage is TRBJ2-6; no clear D. The CDR3 runs to 15 residues. Germline assignment: CDR1 MRHNA and CDR2 SNTAGT. V lost 0 bases to trimming and J lost 1 base, with 4 bases between them. The CDR3: CASSDSTSGANVLTF. CDR3 coding DNA: TGTGCCAGCAGTGACTCAACGTCTGGGGCCAACGTCCTGACTTTC.

The chain combines TRBV2 with TRBJ2-1; either TRBD1 or TRBD2 may supply D (6 bases each). The CDR3 has 16 residues. V dropped 5 bases and J dropped 8 bases, with 22 bases sitting between them. Germline V gene lookup returns CDR1 SNHLY and CDR2 FYNNEI. DNA of the CDR3: TGTGCCAGCAGTAAAGTCAATGGAGGGGGGACGCATGAGCAGTTCTTC. Its protein is CASSKVNGGGTHEQFF. The whole variable domain, remainder taken from reference TRBV2 and TRBJ2-1, is EPEVTQTPSHQVTQMGQEVILRCVPISNHLYFYWYRQILGQKVEFLVSFYNNEISEKSEIFDDQFSVERPDGSNFTLKIRSTKLEDSAMYFCASSKVNGGGTHEQFFGPGTRLTVL.

The chain employs TRBV6-1 and TRBJ2-1; no reliable D call. This CDR3 is built from 14 residues. The V gene lost 2 bases and the J gene lost 7 bases, with 12 bases spanning the gap. Germline loops: CDR1 MNHNS, CDR2 SASEGT. CDR3 residues: CASSEMSQGNEQFF. The CDR3, as DNA: TGTGCCAGCAGTGAAATGTCTCAAGGGAATGAGCAGTTCTTC.

This chain uses TRBV29-1 with TRBJ2-1; weak D call: TRBD2 (6 bases). Germline CDR1 and CDR2: SQVTM and ANQGSEA. Trimming left V 8 bases short and J 5 bases short, with 16 bases between. The CDR3 is 13 amino acids. The CDR3 is CSSRDSPDNEQFF. For the CDR3, the DNA is TGCAGCTCCCGGGACTCCCCGGACAATGAGCAGTTCTTC.

The CDR3 region is CASRRTGPQETQYF. CDR3 in DNA: TGTGCCAGCAGACGGACAGGTCCCCAAGAGACCCAGTACTTC. This rearrangement joins TRBV7-9 to TRBJ2-5; 7 bases are shared with TRBD1. In germline, CDR1 is SEHNR, CDR2 FQNEAQ (reference sequence). V lost 6 bases and J lost 1; bases outside the gene matches: 5. The CDR3 is made up of 14 amino acids.

The chain carries TRBV14 and TRBJ2-1, with 12 bases lining up with TRBD2. V shed 6 bases, J shed 6 bases, and the junction held 12 bases outside the gene matches. This CDR3 has 17 amino acids. CDR1 is SGHDN, CDR2 FVKESK, per germline. CDR3 sequence: CASSLGLAGLSANEQFF. The CDR3 bases are TGTGCCAGCAGTCTTGGACTAGCGGGACTCTCCGCCAATGAGCAGTTCTTC.

The chain has TRBV6-6 and TRBJ1-2, with D perhaps matching TRBD1 (6 bases). Trimming shortened V by 5 bases and J by 5 bases, and 12 bases separated the two germline ends. The CDR3 loop spans 13 amino acids. Germline CDR1 reads MNHNY; CDR2 reads SVGAGI (reference sequence). CDR3 coding DNA: TGTGCCAGCAGTAGGACAGACGAATATGGCTACACCTTC. Translating gives CASSRTDEYGYTF.

The chain joins TRBV27 to TRBJ1-5, with 8 bases fitting TRBD1. The germline V gene encodes CDR1 MNHEY and CDR2 SMNVEV (reference sequence). The junction had 3 bases not matched to a gene; V was cut back by 5 bases and J by 6 bases. This CDR3 is 13 amino acids long. CDR3 amino acids: CASSHDRGQPQHF. For the CDR3, the DNA is TGTGCCAGCAGTCATGACAGGGGTCAGCCCCAGCATTTT.

The chain's CDR3 is CASSFTGSGNTIYF. CDR3 in DNA: TGTGCCAGCAGTTTCACGGGCTCTGGAAACACCATATATTTT. The V call is TRBV28, the J call TRBJ1-3; D ambiguous. V was pared by 3 bases and J by 0 bases, with 6 bases between. The CDR3 has 14 amino acids. Per germline, CDR1 MDHEN and CDR2 SYDVKM.

The chain is built from TRBV28 and TRBJ1-6; D is perhaps TRBD1 (6 bases). Germline CDR1 reads MDHEN; CDR2 reads SYDVKM. The CDR3 is 15 residues long. The V end was cut by 4 bases, the J end by 8 bases, with 15 bases between. CDR3 coding DNA: TGTGCCAGCAGTTCCGGGACAAATGATCATTCACCCCTCCACTTT. Protein product: CASSSGTNDHSPLHF. Supplemented by reference TRBV28 and TRBJ1-6, the full variable domain reads DVKVTQSSRYLVKRTGEKVFLECVQDMDHENMFWYRQDPGLGLRLIYFSYDVKMKEKGDIPEGYSVSREKKERFSLILESASTNQTSMYLCASSSGTNDHSPLHFGNGTRLTVT.

The V and J genes are TRBV30 and TRBJ2-5; D unclear. CDR3 length equals 15 residues. Germline loops: CDR1 GTSNPN, CDR2 SVGIG (reference sequence). The V end was cut by 0 bases, the J end by 2 bases, with 13 bases between. CDR3 loop: CAWSVGSNPQETQYF. The CDR3 nucleotides are TGTGCCTGGAGTGTTGGGTCCAACCCTCAAGAGACCCAGTACTTC. The whole variable domain, remainder taken from reference TRBV30 and TRBJ2-5, is SQTIHQWPATLVQPVGSPLSLECTVEGTSNPNLYWYRQAAGRGLQLLFYSVGIGQISSEVPQNLSASRPQDRQFILSSKKLLLSDSGFYLCAWSVGSNPQETQYFGPGTRLLVL.

The J gene is TRBJ1-4, the V gene TRBV10-3, with D unresolved. Germline V lookup: CDR1 ENHRY, CDR2 SYGVKD. This CDR3 comprises 13 residues. V was shortened by 10 bases and J by 4 bases, with 13 bases between the two germline ends. CDR3 DNA: TGTGCCACTAGGGAACGGAATAATGAAAAACTGTTTTTT. Translating gives CATRERNNEKLFF.

This clone was counted a few times. The chain uses TRBV7-2 and TRBJ1-1; 7 positions match TRBD1. This CDR3 is 14 amino acids long. Trimming cost V 5 bases and J 3 bases; bases outside gene matches: 6. Germline V lookup: CDR1 SGHTA, CDR2 FQGNSA. The CDR3 bases are TGTGCCAGCAGCGCCAATCAGGGGGACACTGAAGCTTTCTTT. Amino acid sequence: CASSANQGDTEAFF.

J is TRBJ2-2 and V is TRBV27; D might be TRBD2 (6 bases). Deletions cut 4 bases from V and 2 bases from J, with 14 bases between. This CDR3 is built from 16 residues. Germline V CDR1 and CDR2: MNHEY, SMNVEV (reference sequence). The CDR3 DNA follows: TGTGCCAGCAGTTCACTCCCGGGAGCCAACACCGGGGAGCTGTTTTTT. Protein: CASSSLPGANTGELFF.

This clone was counted a single time. The chain carries TRBV5-4 and TRBJ2-1; TRBD2 agrees at 7 bases. The CDR3 consists of 14 residues. Losses at the gene ends were 9 bases for V and 5 bases for J; bases not matched to a gene: 11. Germline CDR1 SGHNT, CDR2 YYREEE (reference sequence). CDR3 loop: CAIGVGGGHNEQFF. CDR3 bases: TGTGCCATCGGGGTGGGCGGGGGACACAATGAGCAGTTCTTC.

The genes are TRBV6-5 and TRBJ2-1, with 7 bases that match TRBD1. The CDR3 is made up of 15 amino acids. The junction had 7 bases not matched to a gene; V was cut back by 6 bases and J by 2 bases. Germline-derived CDR1 and CDR2 are MNHEY and SVGAGI. CDR3 sequence: CASRPGTATYNEQFF. The CDR3 DNA reads TGTGCCAGCAGACCCGGGACAGCAACCTACAATGAGCAGTTCTTC.